Following are 19 T cell receptor beta chains from one sample sequenced in a study of cytomegalovirus exposure and HLA in healthy donors (dated by TCRdb to between 2016 and 2019). The library relied on the immunoSEQ multiplex PCR assay. For the multiplex PCR, a mixture combining 60 forward primers for TCR Vbeta segments and 13 reverse primers for TCR Jbeta segments was used. As stored in TCRdb, this immuneACCESS dataset retains in-frame rearrangements with V and J assigned. A fraction of the clones does not appear; measured against another copy, unresolved V genes explain less than half of the discrepancy, and the remainder lacks a known reason. This sample holds under 90,000 clones; more than 80% were observed only once. Less than 2.5% of the sample goes to the ten largest clones. Specimen: PBMCs. The receptors were sampled from a man younger than 35 in good health and CMV-seronegative.

The sample holds one count of this clone. This chain links TRBV19 with TRBJ2-7, with 7 bases fitting TRBD1. The CDR3 consists of 13 residues. After removal of 6 bases from V and 6 bases from J, the junction contained 8 bases not matched to a gene. Germline values: CDR1 LNHDA, CDR2 SQIVND (reference sequence). The CDR3 DNA sequence: TGTGCCAGTAGACGGGACAGATGGGGCGAGCAGTACTTC. Protein product: CASRRDRWGEQYF.

J is TRBJ1-4 and V is TRBV4-1; 7 nucleotides agree with TRBD1. With V trimmed by 1 base and J by 0 bases, 8 bases remained unmatched. The CDR3 spans 18 residues. From germline, CDR1 is MGHRA and CDR2 YSYEKL. The CDR3 sequence: CASSQVATGNPTNEKLFF. CDR3 coding DNA: TGCGCCAGCAGCCAAGTGGCGACAGGGAACCCAACTAATGAAAAACTGTTTTTT.

The chain is built from TRBV9 and TRBJ2-1; TRBD2 matches at 9 bases. This CDR3 region has 15 residues. J was trimmed by 9 bases and V by 0 bases; bases with no gene match: 7. In germline, CDR1 is SGDLS, CDR2 YYNGEE. The CDR3 region is CASSVVAGGPGEQFF. DNA for the CDR3: TGTGCCAGCAGCGTAGTTGCGGGAGGGCCGGGTGAGCAGTTCTTC.

The chain combines TRBV5-6 with TRBJ1-3, with 8 bases lining up with TRBD1. Per germline, CDR1 SGHDT and CDR2 YYEEEE. The CDR3 is 15 amino acids. V lost 3 bases, J lost 3 bases, and 5 bases stayed unmatched. The CDR3 is CASSWQGARGNTIYF. The CDR3 region has the DNA TGTGCCAGCAGCTGGCAGGGGGCGCGTGGAAACACCATATATTTT.

The chain uses TRBV6-6 and TRBJ1-2, with 11 bases aligning to TRBD1. The germline gives CDR1 MNHNY, CDR2 SVGAGI (reference sequence). The CDR3 consists of 16 residues. The junction had 10 bases not matched to a gene; V was cut back by 6 bases and J by 4 bases. CDR3 in amino acids: CASSLTGTGGSYGYTF. The CDR3 nucleotides read TGTGCCAGCAGCCTCACCGGGACAGGGGGTTCCTATGGCTACACCTTC.

This chain connects TRBV5-4 to TRBJ1-3; D unclear. Germline V gene data show CDR1 as SGHNT and CDR2 as YYREEE (reference sequence). The CDR3 totals 12 residues. Between the trimmed V and J ends, which lost 0 bases and 4 bases, there was a span of 2 bases. In DNA form, the CDR3 reads TGTGCCAGCAGCTTGGCGGGAAACACCATATATTTT. The encoded protein is CASSLAGNTIYF.

The rearrangement links TRBV2 to TRBJ2-2; maybe TRBD1 (6 bases). The V gene lost 5 bases and the J gene lost 1 base, with 8 bases spanning the gap. The CDR3 totals 14 residues. CDR1 is SNHLY, CDR2 FYNNEI, per germline. The CDR3 reads CASSRDKNTGELFF. In DNA, the CDR3 is TGTGCCAGCAGTCGGGACAAGAACACCGGGGAGCTGTTTTTT.

The chain uses TRBV5-1 and TRBJ2-3; TRBD2 matches 10 bases. The germline V gene has CDR1 SGHRS and CDR2 YFSETQ. This CDR3 has 15 residues. Losses at the gene ends were 4 bases for V and 2 bases for J; bases not matched to a gene: 4. The CDR3 DNA reads as TGCGCCAGCAGCACACTAGCGGGGAACACAGATACGCAGTATTTT. Its translation: CASSTLAGNTDTQYF.

This clone came up once. This chain connects TRBV5-1 to TRBJ1-2; D is possibly TRBD1 (6 bases). The CDR3 is 13 amino acids. CDR1 and CDR2 from the germline V gene are SGHRS and YFSETQ. Trimming took off 4 bases at V and 8 bases at J, with 15 bases between the two ends. The CDR3 region has the DNA TGCGCCAGCAGCGTAACAGGGATGGAGGGCTACACCTTC. It is translated as CASSVTGMEGYTF.

The V gene is TRBV28, the J gene TRBJ2-5; TRBD1 might be the D (5 bases). V gave up 4 bases and J gave up 7 bases, with 19 bases separating them. The CDR3 has 15 amino acids. CDR1 and CDR2 (germline): MDHEN, SYDVKM. CDR3 sequence: CASSSSHRSPRTQYF. The CDR3 DNA reads as TGTGCCAGCAGTTCCTCCCACAGGTCCCCCAGGACCCAGTACTTC.

With respect to this clone: One junction end does not reproduce the germline sequence, and a read error may be involved. The V gene is TRBV7-9, the J gene TRBJ2-3; TRBD2 matches at 11 bases. Per germline, CDR1 SEHNR and CDR2 FQNEAQ (reference sequence). The CDR3 is 19 amino acids. In DNA, the CDR3 is TGTTCCAGCAGCTTACGACTAGCGGGACGCCTCGGGTTCTCAGATACGCAGTATTTT. The encoded protein is CSSSLRLAGRLGFSDTQYF. Variable domain in full (rest from reference TRBV7-9 and TRBJ2-3): DTGVSQNPRHKITKRGQNVTFRCDPISEHNRLYWYRQTLGQGPEFLTYFQNEAQLEKSRLLSDRFSAERPKGSFSTLEIQRTEQGDSAMYLCSSSLRLAGRLGFSDTQYFGPGTRLTVL.

The genes are TRBV28 and TRBJ1-5, with D perhaps TRBD1 (6 bases). The ends were cut back, 5 bases at V and 0 bases at J, with 20 bases in the middle. Germline loops: CDR1 MDHEN, CDR2 SYDVKM. The CDR3 is 18 amino acids. The CDR3 spells CASSPSSGHMYSNQPQHF. CDR3 nucleotide sequence: TGTGCCAGCAGTCCTAGCTCGGGACACATGTATAGCAATCAGCCCCAGCATTTT.

The chain joins TRBV9 to TRBJ2-7; the D gene is possibly TRBD2 (6 bases). The CDR3 is 13 amino acids. Per germline, CDR1 SGDLS and CDR2 YYNGEE. V lost 4 bases and J lost 4, with 12 bases in between. CDR3 sequence (DNA): TGTGCCAGCAGCCGTTCTGGAGGGTACGAGCAGTACTTC. Translated, it gives CASSRSGGYEQYF.

V is TRBV6-1 and J is TRBJ1-6, with 10 bases that match TRBD1. The CDR3 runs to 15 residues. Germline V lookup: CDR1 MNHNS, CDR2 SASEGT. Unmatched junction bases numbered 8, after V lost 6 bases and J lost 9 bases. CDR3 bases: TGTGCCAGCAGGAACCGGGACAGGGGTGGTTCACCCCTCCACTTT. This gives the protein CASRNRDRGGSPLHF.

This chain connects TRBV9 to TRBJ2-1; the match to TRBD2 covers 11 bases. Unmatched junction bases numbered 8, after V lost 3 bases and J lost 9 bases. This CDR3 has 15 residues. Germline assignment: CDR1 SGDLS and CDR2 YYNGEE. This CDR3 reads CASSEVAGGISEQFF. The CDR3 DNA is TGTGCCAGCAGCGAGGTAGCGGGAGGGATCAGTGAGCAGTTCTTC.

This clone was seen just once. V gene TRBV7-2 combines with J gene TRBJ1-2; D call uncertain. CDR3 length: 12 residues. V lost 2 bases and J 7 bases, leaving 8 bases between the germline ends. CDR1 SGHTA and CDR2 FQGNSA come from the germline V gene. As DNA, the CDR3 is TGTGCCAGCAGCTTACGGGGATCTGGCTACACCTTC. Translating it yields CASSLRGSGYTF.

The V and J genes are TRBV28 and TRBJ1-4, with TRBD1 identical over 11 bases. CDR1 MDHEN and CDR2 SYDVKM come from the germline V gene. The CDR3 loop spans 16 amino acids. Trimming took 4 bases from V and 3 from J; bases not matched to a gene: 4. The chain's CDR3 is CASSSGTGGSNEKLFF. The CDR3 region has the DNA TGTGCCAGCAGTTCGGGGACAGGGGGTTCTAATGAAAAACTGTTTTTT. Supplemented by reference TRBV28 and TRBJ1-4, the full variable domain reads DVKVTQSSRYLVKRTGEKVFLECVQDMDHENMFWYRQDPGLGLRLIYFSYDVKMKEKGDIPEGYSVSREKKERFSLILESASTNQTSMYLCASSSGTGGSNEKLFFGSGTQLSVL.

The genes are TRBV6-4 and TRBJ1-5; a possible D gene is TRBD1 (5 bases). V lost 0 bases, J lost 1 base, and 13 bases lay in between. CDR3 length: 17 amino acids. Germline V gene sequence: CDR1 MRHNA, CDR2 SNTAGT. In DNA, the CDR3 is TGTGCCAGCAGTGACTCGAGTTGGACACCGAGCAATCAGCCCCAGCATTTT. Residues: CASSDSSWTPSNQPQHF.

V and J are TRBV4-3 and TRBJ2-7; 7 bases are a match to TRBD1. The germline V gene encodes CDR1 LGHNA and CDR2 YSLEER. The trim removed 3 bases at V and 0 bases at J, leaving 5 bases unmatched. The CDR3 consists of 15 residues. The CDR3 is CASSHGTVSSYEQYF. In DNA form, the CDR3 reads TGCGCCAGCAGCCACGGGACAGTGAGCTCCTACGAGCAGTACTTC.